Shown below are 21 T cell receptor beta chains from a single sample sequenced in a study of shared clonotypes between healthy human individuals. The table came from immunoSEQ multiplex PCR; TCRdb's copy has only in-frame clones and leaves some out. The table includes some 2,000,000 clones, 85% to 95% detected once. Sequencing input: naive CD4+ T cells sorted from blood. Documented subset: CD45RA+ positively selected. These receptors were taken from a man younger than 30 in good health.

This chain uses TRBV4-1 with TRBJ1-4, with 8 bases identical to TRBD1. Germline CDR1 and CDR2: MGHRA and YSYEKL. V lost 4 bases, J lost 5 bases, and 6 bases stayed unmatched. This CDR3 spans 15 amino acids. DNA of the CDR3: TGCGCCAGCAGCCCCAGGACAGGGACAAATGAAAAACTGTTTTTT. The encoded protein is CASSPRTGTNEKLFF.

The CDR3 loop reads CASTDRGNEKLFF. DNA for the CDR3: TGTGCCAGCACCGACCGGGGGAATGAAAAACTGTTTTTT. The gene calls are TRBV6-8 and TRBJ1-4, with a weak D call TRBD1 (5 bases). The CDR3 contains 13 residues. Germline V gene lookup returns CDR1 MNHGY and CDR2 SAAAGT. The V end was cut by 7 bases, the J end by 5 bases, with 11 bases between.

The chain combines TRBV29-1 with TRBJ1-2; D is unresolved. This CDR3 spans 10 amino acids. Germline V gene lookup returns CDR1 SQVTM and CDR2 ANQGSEA. The germline V and J ends were trimmed by 3 bases and 5 bases, with 4 bases remaining between them. The CDR3 coding sequence is TGCAGCGTTGAGGAGTATGGCTACACCTTC. Translation gives CSVEEYGYTF.

The chain uses TRBV27 and TRBJ2-7, with 10 bases fitting TRBD2. CDR1 and CDR2 (germline): MNHEY, SMNVEV (reference sequence). The junction had 6 bases not matched to a gene; V was cut back by 7 bases and J by 0 bases. This CDR3 has 15 amino acids. The chain's CDR3 is CASKSSGSLSYEQYF. The CDR3 nucleotides read TGTGCCAGCAAATCTAGCGGGAGCCTCTCCTACGAGCAGTACTTC.

This clone was seen once. The chain carries TRBV5-6 and TRBJ1-1; D not resolved. Germline CDR1 SGHDT, CDR2 YYEEEE. Trimming left V 1 base short and J 7 bases short, with 14 bases between. This CDR3 is built from 14 residues. This chain's CDR3 is CASSLYGLQSEAFF. As DNA, the CDR3 is TGTGCCAGCAGCTTGTACGGACTCCAAAGTGAAGCTTTCTTT.

In regard to this clone: The junction differs from germline at one of its ends, possibly a read error. The V and J genes are TRBV6-1 and TRBJ2-7; D is ambiguous. This CDR3 contains 13 residues. Germline lookup yields CDR1 MNHNS and CDR2 SASEGT. CDR3 residues: CASCEAASYEQYF. CDR3 coding DNA: TGTGCCAGCTGTGAGGCAGCCTCCTACGAGCAGTACTTC.

The chain joins TRBV28 to TRBJ1-2; maybe TRBD1 (5 bases). V gave up 2 bases and J gave up 4 bases, with 14 bases separating them. CDR3 length: 15 amino acids. Germline CDR1 MDHEN, CDR2 SYDVKM. CDR3 nucleotides: TGTGCCAGCAGTTTAGGGGGGAGTCCCTCCTATGGCTACACCTTC. It translates to CASSLGGSPSYGYTF.

The chain has TRBV10-3 and TRBJ2-7; 12 positions agree with TRBD2. This CDR3 has 13 amino acids. Germline V gene sequence: CDR1 ENHRY, CDR2 SYGVKD. V shed 9 bases and J 5 bases; nucleotides not matched to a gene: 5. The CDR3 coding sequence is TGTGCCATAAGGACTAGCGGGAAGGACGAGCAGTACTTC. Protein: CAIRTSGKDEQYF.

The chain is built from TRBV28 and TRBJ2-7; 8 positions match TRBD2. The CDR3 runs to 15 residues. The V gene end was trimmed by 5 bases and the J gene end by 4 bases; junction bases not matched to a gene: 10. Germline CDR1 reads MDHEN; CDR2 reads SYDVKM. CDR3 loop: CASSPGTSQVYEQYF. CDR3 sequence (DNA): TGTGCCAGCAGTCCTGGGACTAGTCAGGTTTACGAGCAGTACTTC.

The J gene is TRBJ1-6, the V gene TRBV18; D uncertain. CDR3 length: 15 amino acids. V was shortened by 2 bases and J by 5 bases, with 10 bases between the two germline ends. The germline V gene encodes CDR1 KGHSH and CDR2 LQKENI. CDR3 DNA: TGTGCCAGCTCACCAATCAGGCCGAATAATTCACCCCTCCACTTT. Amino acids: CASSPIRPNNSPLHF.

The chain links TRBV27 to TRBJ1-5; no clear D. Germline-derived CDR1 and CDR2 are MNHEY and SMNVEV (reference sequence). Trimming cost V 2 bases and J 9 bases, with 11 bases left between them. There are 13 residues in the CDR3. DNA of the CDR3: TGTGCCAGCAGTTTAGCTTCTCTAGGGCCCCAGCATTTT. It encodes CASSLASLGPQHF.

Comments on this clone: The sample carries other DNA sequences with the same CDR3. The genes are TRBV29-1 and TRBJ2-5; unclear D gene. Germline CDR1 reads SQVTM; CDR2 reads ANQGSEA. The CDR3 is 10 amino acids. V gave up 4 bases and J gave up 5 bases, with 5 bases separating them. The CDR3 DNA reads as TGCAGCGTTGGGCCGGAGACCCAGTACTTC. It encodes CSVGPETQYF.

A remark on this clone: The sample carries other DNA sequences with the same CDR3. The CDR3 sequence is CASSLETETQYF. The DNA for the CDR3 is TGCGCCAGCAGCTTGGAGACAGAGACCCAGTACTTC. V gene TRBV5-1 combines with J gene TRBJ2-5; D call uncertain. V lost 0 bases to trimming and J lost 4 bases, with 4 bases between them. There are 12 residues in the CDR3. Germline V gene data show CDR1 as SGHRS and CDR2 as YFSETQ. The full variable domain, its missing parts supplied by reference TRBV5-1 and TRBJ2-5, is KAGVTQTPRYLIKTRGQQVTLSCSPISGHRSVSWYQQTPGQGLQFLFEYFSETQRNKGNFPGRFSGRQFSNSRSEMNVSTLELGDSALYLCASSLETETQYFGPGTRLLVL.

This chain connects TRBV7-2 to TRBJ2-7; the D gene is possibly TRBD2 (5 bases). Germline V gene lookup returns CDR1 SGHTA and CDR2 FQGNSA. The V end lost 1 base, the J end lost 2 bases, and 21 bases lay between the germline ends. The CDR3 runs 18 residues. CDR3 amino acids: CASSLGWSGKNVAYEQYF. In nucleotides, the CDR3 is TGTGCCAGCAGCTTAGGGTGGTCCGGGAAGAATGTCGCCTACGAGCAGTACTTC.

V gene TRBV4-1 combines with J gene TRBJ2-2; the D gene is possibly TRBD1 (6 bases). Germline lookup yields CDR1 MGHRA and CDR2 YSYEKL. Trimming pared 1 base from V and 6 bases from J, leaving 12 bases between. The CDR3 extends over 15 amino acids. The CDR3 region has the DNA TGCGCCAGCAGCCAAGGCGTACAGGGAGCCGGGGAGCTGTTTTTT. Its protein is CASSQGVQGAGELFF.

The V and J genes are TRBV18 and TRBJ1-1; D is unresolved. The germline gives CDR1 KGHSH, CDR2 LQKENI. The CDR3 is 15 residues long. Trimming removed 2 bases from V and 3 bases from J, with 13 bases in between. CDR3 nucleotide sequence: TGTGCCAGCTCACCATCGGGATACCAGGACACTGAAGCTTTCTTT. Translated: CASSPSGYQDTEAFF.

Details on this clone: This sample includes further DNA sequences coding for the same CDR3. The chain employs TRBV10-3 and TRBJ2-7; 8 positions match TRBD2. J lost 3 bases, V lost 0 bases, and 1 base had no gene match. The CDR3 has 14 amino acids. Germline assignment: CDR1 ENHRY and CDR2 SYGVKD. CDR3 amino acids: CAISESTSGYEQYF. The CDR3 DNA follows: TGTGCCATCAGTGAGTCAACTAGCGGCTACGAGCAGTACTTC.

The gene calls are TRBV18 and TRBJ2-7, with D uncertain. V lost 3 bases, J lost 0 bases, and 9 bases lay in between. CDR1 KGHSH and CDR2 LQKENI come from the germline V gene. The CDR3 contains 14 residues. CDR3 sequence reads: CASSPPFSSYEQYF. The CDR3 DNA is TGTGCCAGCTCACCCCCCTTTTCCTCCTACGAGCAGTACTTC.

To note about this clone: At the DNA level, this CDR3 is encoded by other sequences in the same sample as well. The chain carries TRBV18 and TRBJ2-3, with D hard to call. Germline loops: CDR1 KGHSH, CDR2 LQKENI. Trimming cost V 0 bases and J 1 base, with 5 bases left between them. The CDR3 length is 14 residues. The CDR3 sequence is CASSPPQGTDTQYF. In DNA form, the CDR3 reads TGTGCCAGCTCACCACCCCAGGGCACAGATACGCAGTATTTT.

In nucleotides, the CDR3 is TGTGCCAGTAGGAATGGAGAGACCCAGTACTTC. It is translated as CASRNGETQYF. The V call is TRBV19, the J call TRBJ2-5, with D uncertain. The CDR3 is made up of 11 amino acids. CDR1 and CDR2 from the germline V gene are LNHDA and SQIVND (reference sequence). V was pared by 6 bases and J by 4 bases, with 6 bases between.

V gene TRBV4-2 combines with J gene TRBJ2-1; 10 nucleotides match TRBD2. CDR1 is LGHNA and CDR2 is YNFKEQ in the germline V gene. There are 15 residues in the CDR3. After removal of 5 bases from V and 8 bases from J, the junction contained 9 bases not matched to a gene. The CDR3 loop reads CASSKTGTSVYEQFF. Here the CDR3 DNA reads TGTGCCAGCAGCAAAACCGGGACTAGCGTTTATGAGCAGTTCTTC.